This is a list of T cell receptor beta chains from one sample in a study of immune evolution from preneoplasia to lung adenocarcinoma. Clones were sequenced by immunoSEQ multiplex PCR, and TCRdb holds only the in-frame ones, with some missing. The sample carries about 6,300 clones, 60% to 75% recorded once. The sample was FFPE adjacent normal lung tissue. Source of these receptors: a donor of 70 years or more with lung adenocarcinoma. CDR3s include the opening cysteine and the closing phenylalanine or tryptophan. The order of the fields is CDR3 length, J gene, clone size, V gene, D gene, CDR3 protein, CDR3 DNA. D genes are given only for firm matches. The size of a clone is reported for some rows only, either as once, few or many, or as a class for expanded clones.

13,TRBJ2-3,NA,TRBV6-6,TRBD2,CASRFGGEDTQYF,TGTGCCAGCAGATTCGGGGGGGAGGATACGCAGTATTTT
14,TRBJ2-7,NA,TRBV28,NA,CASSLVSVRYEQYF,TGTGCCAGCAGTTTAGTGAGTGTGAGGTACGAGCAGTACTTC
13,TRBJ2-7,medium-sized,TRBV5-5,NA,CASSLGRVIEQYF,TGTGCCAGCAGCTTAGGACGTGTTATCGAGCAGTACTTC
14,TRBJ1-1,NA,TRBV11-2,NA,CASSSGTPNTEAFF,TGTGCCAGCAGTTCCGGGACACCGAACACTGAAGCTTTCTTT
15,TRBJ1-3,NA,TRBV7-3,NA,CASSAQGTTGNTIYF,TGTGCCAGCAGCGCCCAGGGTACAACTGGAAACACCATATATTTT
11,TRBJ2-1,few,TRBV25-1,NA,CASSQYNEQFF,TGTGCCAGCAGCCAGTACAATGAGCAGTTCTTC
13,TRBJ1-1,NA,TRBV28,NA,CASSAQFDTEAFF,TGTGCCAGCAGCGCTCAGTTCGACACTGAAGCTTTCTTT
15,TRBJ2-7,once,TRBV10-3,TRBD1,CAIRDTWTGSYEQYF,TGTGCCATCCGAGACACATGGACAGGGTCCTACGAGCAGTACTTC
14,TRBJ1-1,few,TRBV15,NA,CATSVSQGNTEAFF,TGTGCCACCAGCGTCAGTCAAGGGAACACTGAAGCTTTCTTT
16,TRBJ2-2,NA,TRBV18,NA,CASSPTGLPSTGELFF,TGTGCCAGCTCACCGACAGGTCTTCCGAGTACCGGGGAGCTGTTTTTT
14,TRBJ1-4,NA,TRBV11-3,TRBD1,CASSPGTGSEKLFF,TGTGCCAGCAGCCCCGGGACAGGGTCTGAAAAACTGTTTTTT
17,TRBJ2-7,NA,TRBV11-2,TRBD2,CASSPRAGSGRAYEQYF,TGTGCCAGCAGCCCCCGAGCAGGGAGCGGGAGAGCTTACGAGCAGTACTTC
13,TRBJ1-3,NA,TRBV11-2,NA,CASSLDREATIYF,TGTGCCAGCAGCTTAGATCGGGAAGCTACCATATATTTT
13,TRBJ2-7,medium-sized,TRBV7-3,NA,CASSAEGINEQYF,TGTGCCAGCAGCGCCGAGGGGATCAACGAGCAGTACTTC
17,TRBJ2-7,once,TRBV11-2,NA,CASSLDPPGAGAYEQYF,TGTGCCAGCAGCTTAGATCCCCCGGGGGCGGGAGCCTACGAGCAGTACTTC
16,TRBJ2-5,NA,TRBV5-6,NA,CASSLESPRAQETQYF,TGTGCCAGCAGCTTGGAGTCTCCTCGAGCCCAAGAGACCCAGTACTTC
15,TRBJ2-2,few,TRBV7-2,NA,CASSLVAGSTGELFF,TGTGCCAGCAGCTTAGTGGCAGGGAGCACCGGGGAGCTGTTTTTT
15,TRBJ2-3,NA,TRBV11-2,TRBD2,CASSFRGGNTDTQYF,TGTGCCAGCAGCTTCCGCGGGGGGAATACAGATACGCAGTATTTT
13,TRBJ1-1,NA,TRBV19,NA,CASTPRWDTEAFF,TGTGCCAGTACCCCGAGGTGGGACACTGAAGCTTTCTTT
15,TRBJ1-1,NA,TRBV6-5,NA,CASRKTRGWDTEAFF,TGTGCCAGCAGAAAGACTCGTGGTTGGGACACTGAAGCTTTCTTT
15,TRBJ1-1,NA,TRBV6-5,NA,CASSYSRVWDTEAFF,TGTGCCAGCAGTTACTCCAGGGTTTGGGACACTGAAGCTTTCTTT
13,TRBJ1-3,few,TRBV6-5,NA,CASSYDSGNTIYF,TGTGCCAGCAGTTATGACTCTGGAAACACCATATATTTT
10,TRBJ1-2,NA,TRBV6-6,NA,CASGLGGYTF,TGTGCCAGCGGGTTGGGTGGCTACACCTTC
14,TRBJ1-2,few,TRBV4-1,NA,CASSQGGSNYGYTF,TGCGCCAGCAGCCAAGGAGGGTCCAACTATGGCTACACCTTC
13,TRBJ2-7,NA,TRBV6-6,NA,CASGRAESYEQYF,TGTGCCAGCGGCCGGGCAGAGTCCTACGAGCAGTACTTC
15,TRBJ1-2,NA,TRBV4-1,NA,CASSQEMVIDYGYTF,TGCGCCAGCAGCCAAGAAATGGTGATAGACTATGGCTACACCTTC
15,TRBJ1-5,NA,TRBV27,NA,CASRGGEGWGEPQHF,TGTGCCAGCAGAGGAGGAGAGGGGTGGGGGGAACCCCAGCATTTT
14,TRBJ2-3,NA,TRBV6-4,NA,CASSDSIGTDTQYF,TGTGCCAGCAGTGACTCGATCGGCACAGATACGCAGTATTTT
16,TRBJ2-1,once,TRBV19,NA,CASSIVLGGSYNEQFF,TGTGCCAGTAGTATAGTTTTGGGGGGATCCTACAATGAGCAGTTCTTC
13,TRBJ2-7,NA,TRBV18,TRBD1,CASSPETGDEQYF,TGTGCCAGCTCACCAGAGACAGGGGACGAGCAGTACTTC
13,TRBJ1-1,NA,TRBV4-2,NA,CASSQSLNTEAFF,TGTGCCAGCAGCCAATCCTTGAACACTGAAGCTTTCTTT
16,TRBJ1-1,once,TRBV7-9,NA,CASSLDAVYRRAEAFF,TGTGCCAGCAGCTTAGATGCGGTTTACAGGAGGGCCGAAGCTTTCTTT
15,TRBJ2-3,NA,TRBV9,NA,CASSVGGHGTDTQYF,TGTGCCAGCAGCGTAGGGGGCCACGGCACAGATACGCAGTATTTT
16,TRBJ2-5,large,TRBV4-2,TRBD2,CASSQGASGAQETQYF,TGTGCCAGCAGCCAGGGGGCTAGCGGGGCACAAGAGACCCAGTACTTC
13,TRBJ2-5,once,TRBV18,NA,CANADQPQETQYF,TGTGCCAACGCAGACCAGCCCCAAGAGACCCAGTACTTC
16,TRBJ1-6,NA,TRBV2,NA,CASSERTGRGGSPLHF,TGTGCCAGCAGTGAACGAACGGGCAGGGGCGGTTCACCCCTCCACTTT
11,TRBJ1-2,NA,TRBV7-9,NA,CASSLGGGYTF,TGTGCCAGCAGCTTAGGGGGTGGCTACACCTTC